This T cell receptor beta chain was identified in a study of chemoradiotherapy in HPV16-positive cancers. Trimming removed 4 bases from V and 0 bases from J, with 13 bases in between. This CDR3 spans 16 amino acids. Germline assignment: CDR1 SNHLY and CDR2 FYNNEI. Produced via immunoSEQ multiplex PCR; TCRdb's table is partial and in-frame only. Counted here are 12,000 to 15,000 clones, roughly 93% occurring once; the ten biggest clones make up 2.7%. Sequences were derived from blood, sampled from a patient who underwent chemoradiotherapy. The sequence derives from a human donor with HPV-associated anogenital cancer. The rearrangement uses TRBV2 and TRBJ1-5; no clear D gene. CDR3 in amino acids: CASSGEGGHSNQPQHF. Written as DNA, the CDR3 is TGTGCCAGCAGTGGGGAGGGAGGGCATAGCAATCAGCCCCAGCATTTT.